These 5 T cell receptor beta chains originate from one sample sequenced in a study of cytomegalovirus exposure and HLA in healthy donors. The protocol was immunoSEQ multiplex PCR, while the TCRdb copy is restricted to in-frame clones and leaves out a portion. The sample shows 150,000 to 200,000 clones, around four fifths of them seen only once. The specimen sequenced was PBMCs. All receptors derive from a man aged 25-45 years in good health and CMV-seropositive.

The gene calls are TRBV29-1 and TRBJ1-3, with D unresolved. CDR3 length: 13 residues. Germline V lookup: CDR1 SQVTM, CDR2 ANQGSEA. V shed 6 bases and J shed 0 bases, with 9 bases lying between them. The CDR3 loop reads CSVATNSGNTIYF. The CDR3 DNA is TGCAGCGTAGCGACCAACTCTGGAAACACCATATATTTT.

This chain links TRBV1 with TRBJ2-5; TRBD2, the table's D call, was not compared with the DNA. TRBV1 is reported as a pseudogene. The CDR3 is made up of 17 amino acids. The DNA of the CDR3 is TGCACCAGCAGCCAAGACCTTCAAGGGACTGAGGAAGAGACCCAGTACTTC. It is translated as CTSSQDLQGTEEETQYF.

V usage is TRBV9 and J usage is TRBJ1-1; the D is unclear. Looked up from germline, CDR1 is SGDLS and CDR2 is YYNGEE. The CDR3 is 12 residues long. V lost 0 bases and J 4 bases, leaving 4 bases between the germline ends. This CDR3 reads CASSVVGTEAFF. The CDR3 DNA reads TGTGCCAGCAGCGTAGTCGGCACTGAAGCTTTCTTT.

The rearrangement uses TRBV5-4 and TRBJ2-5; TRBD2 aligns across 9 bases. Germline V lookup: CDR1 SGHNT, CDR2 YYREEE (reference sequence). The CDR3 is 16 amino acids. V dropped 1 base and J dropped 5; count of bases not matched to a gene: 9. The CDR3 nucleotides read TGTGCCAGCAGCTTGCAGGGCGGGGGGGCCAGGGAGACCCAGTACTTC. It codes for CASSLQGGGARETQYF. Combining the CDR3 with reference TRBV5-4 and TRBJ2-5 gives the whole variable domain ETGVTQSPTHLIKTRGQQVTLRCSSQSGHNTVSWYQQALGQGPQFIFQYYREEENGRGNFPPRFSGLQFPNYSSELNVNALELDDSALYLCASSLQGGGARETQYFGPGTRLLVL.

The genes are TRBV7-2 and TRBJ2-3, with D possibly TRBD2 on 7 matching bases. CDR1 SGHTA and CDR2 FQGNSA come from the germline V gene. Trimming took off 6 bases at V and 4 bases at J, with 17 bases between the two ends. The CDR3 runs to 15 residues. DNA for the CDR3: TGTGCCAGCAGAGGGTGGGGGGGCATCGCAGATACGCAGTATTTT. Protein sequence: CASRGWGGIADTQYF.